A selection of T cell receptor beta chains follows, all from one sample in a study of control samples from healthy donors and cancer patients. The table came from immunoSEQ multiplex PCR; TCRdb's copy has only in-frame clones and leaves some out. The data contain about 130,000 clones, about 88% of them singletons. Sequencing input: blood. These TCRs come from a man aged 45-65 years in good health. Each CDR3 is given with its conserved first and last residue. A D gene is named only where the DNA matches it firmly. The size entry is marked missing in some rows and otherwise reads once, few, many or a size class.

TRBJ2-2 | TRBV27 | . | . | TGTGCCAGCAGTCAAGGTGGGACGGACACGAACACCGGGGAGCTGTTTTTT | CASSQGGTDTNTGELFF
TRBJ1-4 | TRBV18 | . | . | TGTGCCGGCTCACCGGACCAGCGTGCAACTAATGAAAAACTGTTTTTT | CAGSPDQRATNEKLFF
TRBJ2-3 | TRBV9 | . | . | TGTGCCAGCAGCGTAGAAGACCGGGCAGGAGGGCGGGTAGATACGCAGTATTTT | CASSVEDRAGGRVDTQYF
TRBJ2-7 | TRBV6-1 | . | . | TGTGCCAGCAGTGAAGAATACGAGCAGTACTTC | CASSEEYEQYF
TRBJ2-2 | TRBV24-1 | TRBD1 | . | TGTGCCACCAGTGATGCAGGGGGAGCCGGGGAGCTGTTTTTT | CATSDAGGAGELFF
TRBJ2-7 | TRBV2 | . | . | TGTGCCAGCAGTGGACAGGCCTACGAGCAGTACTTC | CASSGQAYEQYF
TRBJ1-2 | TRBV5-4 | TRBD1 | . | TGTGCCAGCAGCCTCCGACAGGGCATCTATGGCTACACCTTC | CASSLRQGIYGYTF
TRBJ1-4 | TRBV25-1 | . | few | TGTGCCTCTCGCGGTGAAAAACTGTTTTTT | CASRGEKLFF
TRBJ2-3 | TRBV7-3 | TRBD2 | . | TGTGCCAGCAGCTTTTCCGGAACTAGCGGGGGGAGAACAGATACGCAGTATTTT | CASSFSGTSGGRTDTQYF
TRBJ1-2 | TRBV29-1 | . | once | TGCAGCGTCCTAATGGGCCCTGAGGGCTACACCTTC | CSVLMGPEGYTF